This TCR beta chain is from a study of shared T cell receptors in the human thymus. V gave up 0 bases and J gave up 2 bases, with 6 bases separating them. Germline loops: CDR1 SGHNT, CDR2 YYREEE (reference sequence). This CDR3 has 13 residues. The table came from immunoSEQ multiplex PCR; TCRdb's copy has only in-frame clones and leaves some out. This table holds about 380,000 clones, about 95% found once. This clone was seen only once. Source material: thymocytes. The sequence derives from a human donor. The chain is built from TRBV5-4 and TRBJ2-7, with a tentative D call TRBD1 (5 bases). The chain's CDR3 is CASSLGGPYEQYF. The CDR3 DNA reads TGTGCCAGCAGCTTGGGGGGCCCCTACGAGCAGTACTTC.